The rows below give T cell receptor beta chains drawn from one sample of a study of T cell responses to AZD1222 COVID-19 vaccine. The repertoire was sequenced with immunoSEQ multiplex PCR; TCRdb's copy has only in-frame clones and lacks some. Of 180,000 or so clones listed, approximately 90% were seen once; the top ten hold roughly a quarter. The sequences come from peripheral blood, collected 28 days after the second AZD1222 dose. The receptor set was obtained from an adult who received the AZD1222 COVID-19 vaccine. The CDR3 runs from the conserved cysteine through the conserved F or W. Fields, in order: J gene, D gene, clone size, V gene, CDR3 DNA, CDR3 protein. A D gene is named only where the DNA matches it firmly. Only some rows state a clone size, as once, few, many or a class for expanded clones.

TRBJ1-1	TRBD1	NA	TRBV10-2	TGCGCCAGCAGTGATCAACAGGGGAAGAACACTGAAGCTTTCTTT	CASSDQQGKNTEAFF
TRBJ2-7	TRBD1	NA	TRBV9	TGTGCCAGCAGCGTAAGGGGACAGGGGGAATACGAGCAGTACTTC	CASSVRGQGEYEQYF
TRBJ2-7	NA	once	TRBV7-2	TGTGCCAGCAGCTTTATCCGGGCCACCTACGAGCAGTACTTC	CASSFIRATYEQYF
TRBJ2-5	NA	NA	TRBV24-1	TGTGCCACCAGTGATTGGGGGGCCGTCCAAGAGACCCAGTACTTC	CATSDWGAVQETQYF
TRBJ2-7	NA	NA	TRBV18	TGTGCCAGCTCACCGGGCTACGAGCAGTACTTC	CASSPGYEQYF
TRBJ2-2	NA	NA	TRBV9	TGTGCCAGCGGGCATGGGGGCGGGGAGCTGTTTTTT	CASGHGGGELFF
TRBJ2-2	TRBD2	NA	TRBV27	TGTGCCAGCAGTTTATTCGGACTAGCGGGGTCGAACACCGGGGAGCTGTTTTTT	CASSLFGLAGSNTGELFF
TRBJ2-1	NA	once	TRBV7-2	TGTGCCAGCACCCTCCCGCCAGGGTCGATCGGGAATGAGCAGTTCTTC	CASTLPPGSIGNEQFF
TRBJ2-2	NA	NA	TRBV19	TGTGCCAGTAATACAATGTGGGGGACCGGGGAGCTGTTTTTT	CASNTMWGTGELFF
TRBJ1-2	TRBD1	once	TRBV12-3/TRBV12-4	TGTGCCAGCAGTGTGCGGGACAGTGGCTACACCTTC	CASSVRDSGYTF
TRBJ1-1	TRBD1	NA	TRBV28	TGTGCCAGCAGTTTATGGGGGCTAAGTCCGGGACAGCCGAACACTGAAGCTTTCTTT	CASSLWGLSPGQPNTEAFF
TRBJ2-1	TRBD2	NA	TRBV19	TGTGCCAGTAGTCTCGGGACTAGCGGATACAATGAGCAGTTCTTC	CASSLGTSGYNEQFF
TRBJ2-7	TRBD2	NA	TRBV3-1/TRBV3-2	TGTGCCAGCAGCCAAGATGGGGAGGGGAGCTCCTACGAGCAGTACTTC	CASSQDGEGSSYEQYF
TRBJ2-2	TRBD1	NA	TRBV10-3	TGTGCCATCAGTCCGGGACAGGGGGAGTTAACCGGGGAGCTGTTTTTT	CAISPGQGELTGELFF
TRBJ2-1	TRBD2	once	TRBV19	TGTGCCAGTTCCCCTAGCGGGAGATTTTACAATGAGCAGTTCTTC	CASSPSGRFYNEQFF
TRBJ1-5	NA	NA	TRBV28	TGTGCCAGTAAACAGGGAGGAGGCAATCAGCCCCAGCATTTT	CASKQGGGNQPQHF
TRBJ1-5	NA	NA	TRBV18	TGTGCCAGTTCTAGGGGCTGGAGTCAGCCCCAGCATTTT	CASSRGWSQPQHF
TRBJ2-3	NA	NA	TRBV11-1	TGTGCCAGCAGTTCGGCCGGGGGGCACACAGATACGCAGTATTTT	CASSSAGGHTDTQYF
TRBJ2-1	TRBD2	NA	TRBV19	TGTGCCAGTAGCTCGGGACTAGCGGTCGGCTCCTACAATGAGCAGTTCTTC	CASSSGLAVGSYNEQFF
TRBJ2-7	NA	NA	TRBV6-2/TRBV6-3	TGTGCCAGCAGTTACCATCCGGGTCTCAGCTCCTACGAGCAGTACTTC	CASSYHPGLSSYEQYF
TRBJ2-7	NA	once	TRBV21-1	TGTGCCAGCAGCTCCTACGAGCAGTACTTC	CASSSYEQYF
TRBJ2-7	NA	NA	TRBV6-4	TGTGCCAGCAGTGCCTTCAAGGGAGAGAGGGCCTACGAGCAGTACTTC	CASSAFKGERAYEQYF
TRBJ2-1	NA	NA	TRBV5-1	TGCGCCAGCAGAGGACAAGCTCGCTCCTACAATGAGCAGTTCTTC	CASRGQARSYNEQFF
TRBJ2-2	NA	NA	TRBV6-2/TRBV6-3	TGTGCCAGCAGCAGACCCCTCAGCGGATTAAACACCGGGGAGCTGTTTTTT	CASSRPLSGLNTGELFF
TRBJ1-4	TRBD1	once	TRBV28	TGTGCCAGCAGGGACAGGGGGAGGGAAAAACTGTTTTTT	CASRDRGREKLFF
TRBJ2-7	TRBD1	NA	TRBV2	TGTGCCAGCAGTGCCGACAGGGGGACCCCCTACGAGCAGTACTTC	CASSADRGTPYEQYF
TRBJ2-3	NA	NA	TRBV28	TGTGCCAGCAGTTTAGACGTTTCGGATACGCAGTATTTT	CASSLDVSDTQYF